The 18 T cell receptor beta chains reported below all come from one sample, sequenced in a study of response to subunit inactivated influenza vaccine. TCRdb redid the calling of the RT-PCR reads with MiXCR, one entry per CDR3 protein. The table lists approximately 520,000 distinct CDR3 sequences, 16% of them singletons. This specimen was CD4+ T cells sorted from PBMCs, taken less than 30 months after vaccination. The receptors shown here come from a man between 50 and 69 years old who received an inactivated influenza vaccine.

V is TRBV6-2 or TRBV6-3 and J is TRBJ2-2, with TRBD2 identical over 7 bases. Germline trimming cut 7 bases from V and 5 bases from J; bases unmatched to any gene: 7. The CDR3 length is 14 residues. The germline V gene encodes CDR1 MNHEY and CDR2 SVGEGT. The CDR3 region is CASKHGGRTGELFF. As DNA, the CDR3 is TGTGCCAGCAAGCATGGCGGGAGAACCGGGGAGCTGTTTTTT.

The J gene is TRBJ1-3, the V gene TRBV6-2 or TRBV6-3; no clear D. V shed 6 bases and J shed 0 bases, with 9 bases lying between them. Germline V lookup: CDR1 MNHEY, CDR2 SVGEGT. The CDR3 length is 14 residues. DNA for the CDR3: TGTGCCAGCAGCCGAGGAATCTCTGGAAACACCATATATTTT. This gives the protein CASSRGISGNTIYF.

Ten or more counts support this clonotype. The chain carries TRBV20-1 and TRBJ2-5; 9 bases are a match to TRBD1. This CDR3 has 13 residues. CDR1 and CDR2 from the germline V gene are DFQATT and SNEGSKA (reference sequence). V trimming: 6 bases; J trimming: 3 bases; junction bases outside the gene matches: 5. Here the CDR3 reads CSAVGTGKETQYF. In DNA form, the CDR3 reads TGCAGTGCCGTTGGGACAGGGAAAGAGACCCAGTACTTC.

The chain uses TRBV27 and TRBJ1-1, with TRBD1 matching over 10 bases. The germline gives CDR1 MNHEY, CDR2 SMNVEV (reference sequence). The trim removed 1 base at V and 4 bases at J, leaving 0 bases unmatched. The CDR3 contains 14 residues. CDR3 nucleotides: TGTGCCAGCAGTTTATGGGACAGGGGCACTGAAGCTTTCTTT. Its translation is CASSLWDRGTEAFF.

This clonotype was seen a few times. This chain uses TRBV4-3 with TRBJ2-2; 12 nucleotides match TRBD2. The V gene's germline CDR1 is LGHNA and CDR2 YSLEER. The CDR3 totals 16 residues. V was pared by 4 bases and J by 7 bases, with 7 bases of the junction left unmatched. As DNA, the CDR3 is TGCGCCAGCAGCCCGCCTAGCGGGGGGGCTATCGGGGAGCTGTTTTTT. It encodes CASSPPSGGAIGELFF.

The rearrangement uses TRBV2 and TRBJ2-3; D not resolved. The CDR3 length is 14 residues. CDR1 and CDR2 (germline): SNHLY, FYNNEI. V gave up 4 bases and J gave up 0 bases, with 8 bases separating them. For the CDR3, the DNA is TGTGCCAGCAGTGTACTGGTGAGCACAGATACGCAGTATTTT. This encodes CASSVLVSTDTQYF.

This clonotype was recorded a few times. The chain uses TRBV6-1 and TRBJ1-3; D is unclear. This CDR3 has 14 residues. In germline, CDR1 is MNHNS, CDR2 SASEGT. V shed 7 bases and J shed 0 bases, with 10 bases lying between them. This CDR3 is CASTTPGSGNTIYF. The DNA for the CDR3 is TGTGCCAGCACGACCCCGGGCTCTGGAAACACCATATATTTT.

This clonotype was detected many times. The chain couples TRBV5-1 to TRBJ1-2, with D uncertain. Per germline, CDR1 SGHRS and CDR2 YFSETQ. The CDR3 sequence is 12 residues long. Trimming stripped 0 bases from V and 4 bases from J, with 4 bases between. CDR3 residues: CASSLDRYGYTF. The CDR3 DNA follows: TGCGCCAGCAGCTTGGACCGCTATGGCTACACCTTC.

This clonotype was recorded at least ten times. The chain joins TRBV6-1 to TRBJ1-1, with TRBD1 matching over 7 bases. CDR3 size: 13 residues. V was clipped by 6 bases and J by 2 bases; unmatched bases: 3. CDR1 is MNHNS and CDR2 is SASEGT in the germline V gene. The CDR3 spells CASRRTGNTEAFF. CDR3 DNA sequence: TGTGCCAGCAGGCGGACAGGTAACACTGAAGCTTTCTTT.

This clonotype was found many times. The J gene is TRBJ2-7, the V gene TRBV7-2, with TRBD1 as a possible D gene (5 bases). V lost 6 bases, J lost 2 bases, and 17 bases lay in between. The germline V gene encodes CDR1 SGHTA and CDR2 FQGNSA. The CDR3 is 15 amino acids. The CDR3 DNA reads TGTGCCAGCAGGGTGGGATTTAGGGGCCCCTACGAGCAGTACTTC. Protein: CASRVGFRGPYEQYF.

This chain links TRBV3-1 with TRBJ2-5; 9 nucleotides agree with TRBD2. The J segment lost 5 bases and the V segment lost 3 bases, leaving 19 bases of the junction unmatched. This CDR3 comprises 19 residues. CDR1 is LGHDT and CDR2 is YNNKEL in the germline V gene (reference sequence). CDR3 sequence reads: CASSQDTPRLAGRAETQYF. The CDR3 DNA sequence: TGTGCCAGCAGCCAGGATACCCCTCGGCTAGCGGGAAGGGCGGAGACCCAGTACTTC.

This clonotype is a singleton in its sample. The chain joins TRBV30 to TRBJ2-1; 7 positions match TRBD1. After removal of 1 base from V and 4 bases from J, the junction contained 1 base not matched to a gene. The CDR3 spans 13 residues. Germline V lookup: CDR1 GTSNPN, CDR2 SVGIG (reference sequence). The CDR3 DNA is TGTGCCTGGAGTGGGACAGGTTACAATGAGCAGTTCTTC. Amino acid sequence: CAWSGTGYNEQFF.

The J gene is TRBJ2-7, the V gene TRBV20-1; D not resolved. The CDR3 has 12 residues. V shed 4 bases and J shed 0 bases, with 7 bases lying between them. Germline assignment: CDR1 DFQATT and CDR2 SNEGSKA (reference sequence). CDR3 nucleotides: TGCAGTGCTACCGGCGGCTCCTACGAGCAGTACTTC. As protein: CSATGGSYEQYF.

The sample holds one count of this clonotype. The V and J genes are TRBV10-3 and TRBJ2-1, with D maybe TRBD2 (5 bases). V lost 4 bases and J lost 9, with 10 bases in between. CDR3 length equals 12 residues. From germline, CDR1 is ENHRY and CDR2 SYGVKD. The CDR3 protein is CAISAASGEQFF. The CDR3 DNA is TGTGCCATCAGTGCAGCGAGCGGTGAGCAGTTCTTC.

In its sample, this clonotype was seen a few times. The chain recombines TRBV12-3 or TRBV12-4 with TRBJ1-4; no clear D gene. Trimming shortened V by 3 bases and J by 8 bases, and 16 bases separated the two germline ends. This CDR3 has 15 residues. The CDR3 protein is CASSFSKGSGEKLFF. The CDR3 bases are TGTGCCAGCAGTTTTTCCAAGGGATCGGGGGAAAAACTGTTTTTT.

Only one count was recorded for this clonotype. V is TRBV4-3 and J is TRBJ2-3; possibly TRBD1 or TRBD2 for D (5 bases each). The germline V gene has CDR1 LGHNA and CDR2 YSLEER. The V end lost 3 bases, the J end lost 5 bases, and 12 bases lay between the germline ends. The length of the CDR3 is 14 residues. CDR3 nucleotide sequence: TGCGCCAGCAGCCAGGGACCAGAGGGAGATACGCAGTATTTT. Translation: CASSQGPEGDTQYF.

This chain joins TRBV28 and TRBJ2-5, with 7 positions matching TRBD1. Losses at the gene ends were 9 bases for V and 2 bases for J; bases not matched to a gene: 9. CDR1 is MDHEN, CDR2 SYDVKM, per germline. This CDR3 is built from 14 residues. The CDR3 sequence: CASAGTERQETQYF. In DNA form, the CDR3 reads TGTGCCAGTGCCGGGACAGAGAGGCAAGAGACCCAGTACTTC.

This clonotype was counted ten times or more. CDR3 region: CSVDQRCSGNQPQHF. CDR3 DNA: TGCAGCGTTGATCAGCGGTGTTCGGGCAATCAGCCCCAGCATTTT. The chain recombines TRBV29-1 with TRBJ1-5; D remains ambiguous. V gave up 3 bases and J gave up 2 bases, with 14 bases separating them. Germline CDR1 is SQVTM and CDR2 is ANQGSEA. This CDR3 has 15 amino acids.